This entry concerns a single T cell receptor beta chain. This entry is derived from a study of blood T cell repertoires in COVID-19. The wider study: The origin of the acute and convalescent COVID-19 samples was the United States, Italy and Spain. In each case, the material was cDNA or gDNA derived from T cells, B-cell-depleted T cells, or PBMCs.

The repertoire was sequenced with immunoSEQ multiplex PCR; TCRdb's copy has only in-frame clones and lacks some. The sample consists of fewer than 350,000 clones, 80% to 95% of them appearing once. The germline V gene has CDR1 SGHDN and CDR2 FVKESK. Deletions cut 4 bases from V and 4 bases from J, with 12 bases between. The CDR3 is 14 residues long. The clonotype was recovered from a woman in her 30s with COVID-19, enrolled during active disease. Sequenced material: peripheral blood. The V call is TRBV14, the J call TRBJ2-3; maybe TRBD1 (6 bases). CDR3 loop: CASSPRQVADTQYF. DNA for the CDR3: TGTGCCAGCAGCCCCCGACAGGTCGCAGATACGCAGTATTTT.